This T cell receptor beta chain was documented in a study of patients and donors after allogeneic stem cell transplantation. The CDR3 is 13 residues long. From germline, CDR1 is SGHDN and CDR2 FVKESK. The germline V and J ends were trimmed by 1 base and 10 bases, with 8 bases remaining between them. A single record per CDR3 protein comes from TCRdb applying MiXCR to the RT-PCR reads. The data show about a million distinct CDR3 sequences, roughly 17% seen once. This rearrangement joins TRBV14 to TRBJ1-6; D gene uncertain. This clonotype originated in a human donor who was either an allogeneic HSCT recipient or a stem cell or donor lymphocyte infusion donor (not recorded which). It is not recorded whose cells these are; they may come from a transplant donor. Sequenced: blood, either unsorted or a sorted T cell fraction (not recorded which). The CDR3 DNA reads as TGTGCCAGCAGCCAAGTACCCCGGTCACCCCTCCACTTT. The encoded protein is CASSQVPRSPLHF.